This T cell receptor (beta chain) was recorded in a study of T cells in women clearing cervical HPV infection. In the study overall: Blood came at first lesion visit for cases, post-clearance for controls.

Study observations and caveats: It is unknown whether associations predate infection; no effector/memory or HPV-specific sorting. TRBV6-7 abundance was lower in cases than controls (approximately 0.11% versus 0.16%).

The repertoire was sequenced with immunoSEQ multiplex PCR; TCRdb's copy has only in-frame clones and lacks some. The listing records 40,000 or so clones. All participants had a single incident cervical HPV16 infection, and prevalent HPV16 infections were excluded. Germline CDR1 is DFQATT and CDR2 is SNEGSKA (reference sequence). CDR3 size: 13 residues. With respect to this clone: Its antigen is unidentified. The read is 3 residues too short to cover the CDR3 end, so that end is filled in from the germline J gene.

The chain combines TRBV20-1 with TRBJ1-2, with D perhaps TRBD1 (5 bases). Sequencing was performed on blood buffy coat. The clonotype originates from a woman between 18 and 69 years old with a cervical HPV16 infection that either progressed to CIN3+ or cleared (not recorded which). CDR3 protein: CSARDPGSLGYTF. The covered CDR3 bases are TGCAGTGCTAGAGATCCAGGGTCTTTGGGC.